Given below is one T cell receptor beta chain in context. V trimming: 6 bases; J trimming: 12 bases; junction bases outside the gene matches: 6. Germline values: CDR1 MNHEY, CDR2 SMNVEV (reference sequence). The CDR3 covers 12 residues. Per the original methods: Estimation of nucleated cell counts was performed using reference gene primer amplification. The data were produced by immunoSEQ multiplex PCR, yet TCRdb's version contains in-frame clones alone and is incomplete. V and J calls and clone size are given by that table; D and trimming were obtained from the DNA. The sample shows over 300,000 clones, roughly 88% of them seen only once. The data are from a study of blood T cell repertoires in COVID-19.

The chain employs TRBV27 and TRBJ2-1, with 9 bases aligning to TRBD2. This receptor was identified in a woman aged 45 to 65 with acute or convalescent COVID-19. Input material: peripheral blood. The CDR3 DNA sequence: TGTGCCAGCAGCGCTAGCGGGATAACGCAGTTCTTC. Translating gives CASSASGITQFF.